The following is a TCR beta chain sequence with its context. The data were obtained in a study of control samples from healthy donors and cancer patients. The protocol was immunoSEQ multiplex PCR, while the TCRdb copy is restricted to in-frame clones and leaves out a portion. The sample carries roughly 120,000 clones, 91% recorded once. Germline lookup yields CDR1 SGDLS and CDR2 YYNGEE. V lost 3 bases and J 5 bases, leaving 15 bases between the germline ends. The length of the CDR3 is 15 residues. The rearrangement joins TRBV9 to TRBJ1-5; TRBD1 might be the D (6 bases). Sequencing was done on a sample of blood. This TCR was recovered from a woman between 18 and 29 years old in good health. This chain's CDR3 is CASSASGTRYQPQHF. CDR3 DNA sequence: TGTGCCAGCAGCGCGTCCGGGACACGATATCAGCCCCAGCATTTT.